Below are 10 T cell receptor beta chains sequenced from a single sample in a study of cytomegalovirus exposure and HLA in healthy donors. The data were produced by immunoSEQ multiplex PCR, yet TCRdb's version contains in-frame clones alone and is incomplete. The sample comprises over 150,000 clones, approximately 82% of which are singletons, and roughly 13% rests with the top ten. The source material was PBMCs. These receptors were taken from a woman in her thirties in good health and CMV-seropositive.

This chain uses TRBV14 with TRBJ2-7; no reliable D call. Trimming removed 4 bases from V and 2 bases from J, with 6 bases in between. Per the germline V gene, CDR1 is SGHDN and CDR2 is FVKESK. The CDR3 runs to 12 residues. The CDR3 DNA reads as TGTGCCAGCAGCCGCGTACCCTACGAGCAGTACTTC. It yields the protein CASSRVPYEQYF. Using reference TRBV14 and TRBJ2-7 for the parts outside the CDR3, the full variable domain is EAGVTQFPSHSVIEKGQTVTLRCDPISGHDNLYWYRRVMGKEIKFLLHFVKESKQDESGMPNNRFLAERTGGTYSTLKVQPAELEDSGVYFCASSRVPYEQYFGPGTRLTVT.

The CDR3 protein is CASSVWDSSYEQYF. The CDR3 DNA reads as TGTGCCAGCAGCGTATGGGACAGCTCCTACGAGCAGTACTTC. The chain recombines TRBV5-5 with TRBJ2-7, with 7 bases aligning to TRBD1. Germline loops: CDR1 SGHKS, CDR2 YYEKEE (reference sequence). This CDR3 region has 14 residues. The V segment lost 4 bases and the J segment 0 bases; nucleotides outside the gene matches: 4.

The J gene is TRBJ2-2, the V gene TRBV7-2; 7 positions match TRBD2. CDR3 length: 16 amino acids. Trimming took 3 bases from V and 6 from J; bases not matched to a gene: 10. Germline CDR1 SGHTA, CDR2 FQGNSA. The DNA for the CDR3 is TGTGCCAGCAGCTTGACCTACCGGGAGGAACCCGGGGAGCTGTTTTTT. The encoded protein is CASSLTYREEPGELFF. The full variable domain, completed using reference TRBV7-2 and TRBJ2-2, is GAGVSQSPSNKVTEKGKDVELRCDPISGHTALYWYRQSLGQGLEFLIYFQGNSAPDKSGLPSDRFSAERTGGSVSTLTIQRTQQEDSAVYLCASSLTYREEPGELFFGEGSRLTVL.

In this sample, this clone turned up once. The rearrangement uses TRBV28 and TRBJ2-2; 13 nucleotides match TRBD2. CDR3 length: 16 residues. The germline CDR1 and CDR2 sequences are MDHEN and SYDVKM. After removal of 5 bases from V and 4 bases from J, the junction contained 4 bases not matched to a gene. CDR3 in amino acids: CASSRLAGGGTGELFF. The CDR3, as DNA: TGTGCCAGCAGTAGACTAGCGGGAGGAGGCACCGGGGAGCTGTTTTTT.

The rearrangement uses TRBV6-1 and TRBJ1-5, with D hard to call. V lost 0 bases, J lost 2 bases, and 11 bases lay in between. Germline CDR1 is MNHNS and CDR2 is SASEGT. The CDR3 consists of 16 residues. In nucleotides, the CDR3 is TGTGCCAGCAGTGAAGCAGGAGGGTTACGCAATCAGCCCCAGCATTTT. Encoded protein: CASSEAGGLRNQPQHF.

V usage is TRBV19 and J usage is TRBJ2-7, with 7 bases matching TRBD2. The germline gives CDR1 LNHDA, CDR2 SQIVND (reference sequence). V lost 4 bases to trimming and J lost 5 bases; unmatched junction nucleotides: 8. This CDR3 has 14 amino acids. The CDR3 coding sequence is TGTGCCAGTAGTAGAGCGGGACTTAGGGACGAGCAGTACTTC. This translates into CASSRAGLRDEQYF. Full variable domain (rest looked up from reference TRBV19 and TRBJ2-7): DGGITQSPKYLFRKEGQNVTLSCEQNLNHDAMYWYRQDPGQGLRLIYYSQIVNDFQKGDIAEGYSVSREKKESFPLTVTSAQKNPTAFYLCASSRAGLRDEQYFGPGTRLTVT.

The chain combines TRBV11-2 with TRBJ1-1, with D unresolved. The germline CDR1 and CDR2 sequences are SGHAT and FQNNGV. The CDR3 covers 15 residues. V lost 5 bases to trimming and J lost 0 bases, with 13 bases between them. DNA for the CDR3: TGTGCCAGCAGCCCCGAGGGCGGGTTGAACACTGAAGCTTTCTTT. It translates to CASSPEGGLNTEAFF.

The gene calls are TRBV19 and TRBJ2-5; 8 bases fit TRBD2. Germline CDR1 and CDR2: LNHDA and SQIVND (reference sequence). The CDR3 has 15 residues. The V gene end was trimmed by 4 bases and the J gene end by 5 bases; junction bases not matched to a gene: 9. The CDR3, as DNA: TGTGCCAGTAGTACTGGAGCGGGGGTTTGGGAGACCCAGTACTTC. This gives the protein CASSTGAGVWETQYF. The whole variable domain, remainder taken from reference TRBV19 and TRBJ2-5, is DGGITQSPKYLFRKEGQNVTLSCEQNLNHDAMYWYRQDPGQGLRLIYYSQIVNDFQKGDIAEGYSVSREKKESFPLTVTSAQKNPTAFYLCASSTGAGVWETQYFGPGTRLLVL.

V and J are TRBV6-5 and TRBJ2-5; D is uncertain. Looked up from germline, CDR1 is MNHEY and CDR2 is SVGAGI. V was cut by 10 bases and J by 6 bases, with 9 bases left in between. CDR3 size: 10 residues. This CDR3 is CATGQQTQYF. CDR3 in DNA: TGTGCCACCGGTCAACAGACCCAGTACTTC.

J is TRBJ2-1 and V is TRBV2; 12 nucleotides match TRBD1. J was trimmed by 9 bases and V by 7 bases; bases with no gene match: 7. Germline V gene data show CDR1 as SNHLY and CDR2 as FYNNEI. CDR3 length: 14 residues. DNA for the CDR3: TGTGCCAGCATCCCGGGACAGGGGGCAACTGAGCAGTTCTTC. Its protein product is CASIPGQGATEQFF.